The clone carrying this T cell receptor (beta chain) was observed a few times. Its antigen is undetermined. This sample stems from a study of T cells in Graves' hyperthyroidism and ophthalmopathy. CDR3 length: 15 residues. The V and J ends lost 2 bases and 0 bases respectively, with 10 bases between them. CDR1 and CDR2 (germline): MNHEY, SVGAGI. Regarding the study as a whole: In blood, most of the thyroid clonotypes expanded above 0.001 were also present.

The investigators amplified TCR beta CDR3 regions from RNA transcripts. An initial round of RT-PCR targeting the TCR CDR3 relied on the HTBI primer set. Each CDR3 protein gets one entry after TCRdb re-called the multiplex PCR reads with MiXCR. The sample holds fewer than 800,000 distinct CDR3 sequences, roughly 15% seen once. Sequencing used blood. The receptor was isolated from a man aged 18 to 30 with Graves' hyperthyroidism. The genes are TRBV6-5 and TRBJ1-1; TRBD1 might be the D (5 bases). CDR3 region: CASSYGAGMNTEAFF. As DNA, the CDR3 is TGTGCCAGCAGTTACGGCGCAGGGATGAACACTGAAGCTTTCTTT.